Listed below are T cell receptor beta chains from one sample, sequenced in a study of blood T cell repertoires in COVID-19. This table comes from immunoSEQ multiplex PCR, and its TCRdb copy is limited to in-frame clones, with some not included. The top ten clones hold 11% of a sample with some 100,000 clones, more than 75% of them seen once. Material: peripheral blood. These receptor sequences come from a woman in her twenties or thirties with acute or convalescent COVID-19. Each CDR3 is given with its conserved first and last residue. A D gene is named only where the DNA matches it firmly. A row's size may be missing; if present it is once, few, many or a size class.

>TRBJ1-2|once|TRBV27|NA
CASSYSTGPFDGYTF
TGTGCCAGCAGTTACTCCACAGGGCCCTTCGATGGCTACACCTTC
>TRBJ2-2|NA|TRBV7-6|NA
CASNRLVGAGDGELFF
TGTGCCAGCAACCGGTTGGTTGGGGCAGGGGACGGGGAGCTGTTTTTT
>TRBJ1-1|NA|TRBV4-1|NA
CASSQEGAPTEAFF
TGCGCCAGCAGCCAAGAGGGGGCCCCCACTGAAGCTTTCTTT
>TRBJ1-5|once|TRBV14|NA
CASSQAGNQPQHF
TGTGCCAGCAGCCAGGCAGGCAATCAGCCCCAGCATTTT
>TRBJ1-1|NA|TRBV29-1|NA
CSVSDRIEAFF
TGCAGCGTCAGCGACAGGATCGAAGCTTTCTTT
>TRBJ1-4|once|TRBV9|NA
CASSESSGGHEKLFF
TGTGCCAGCAGCGAAAGTAGCGGGGGACATGAAAAACTGTTTTTT
>TRBJ2-1|NA|TRBV27|NA
CASSVSWALKSYNEQFF
TGTGCCAGCAGTGTATCCTGGGCGCTTAAGTCCTACAATGAGCAGTTCTTC
>TRBJ1-2|NA|TRBV5-6|TRBD1
CASSLWTGGVPPYGYTF
TGTGCCAGCAGCTTGTGGACAGGGGGCGTCCCTCCCTATGGCTACACCTTC
>TRBJ2-7|NA|TRBV13|NA
CASSLRSGGGSYEQYF
TGTGCCAGCAGCCTCCGCTCCGGGGGAGGCTCCTACGAGCAGTACTTC
>TRBJ2-7|once|TRBV4-1|NA
CASSQVGSGGLPPRYF
TGCGCCAGCAGCCAAGTTGGATCCGGGGGACTCCCGCCTCGGTACTTC
>TRBJ2-1|once|TRBV3-1/TRBV3-2|TRBD2
CASSQTSGAANEQFF
TGTGCCAGCAGCCAAACTAGCGGGGCCGCCAATGAGCAGTTCTTC
>TRBJ1-5|NA|TRBV4-2|TRBD1
CASSRGTGLGNQPQHF
TGTGCCAGCAGCCGCGGGACAGGCTTGGGCAATCAGCCCCAGCATTTT
>TRBJ2-7|NA|TRBV5-1|NA
CASTLGGLYEQYF
TGCGCCAGCACCCTAGGCGGTCTCTACGAGCAGTACTTC
>TRBJ1-1|NA|TRBV5-6|NA
CASSLDPGELHTEAFF
TGTGCCAGCAGCTTGGACCCCGGGGAGCTACACACTGAAGCTTTCTTT
>TRBJ2-3|NA|TRBV30|TRBD2
CAWSRGLAGSDTQYF
TGTGCCTGGAGTAGGGGGCTAGCGGGGTCAGATACGCAGTATTTT
>TRBJ1-1|NA|TRBV7-8|TRBD1
CASSPLQGARLDLAEAFF
TGTGCCAGCAGCCCGCTACAGGGGGCGCGTCTGGATTTGGCTGAAGCTTTCTTT
>TRBJ1-6|NA|TRBV4-2|TRBD1
CASSQNVMDRYSPLHF
TGTGCCAGCAGCCAAAACGTTATGGACAGGTATTCACCCCTCCACTTT
>TRBJ2-3|once|TRBV4-1|NA
CASSQDWGPSTDTQYF
TGCGCCAGCAGCCAAGATTGGGGGCCTAGCACAGATACGCAGTATTTT
>TRBJ1-2|NA|TRBV19|NA
CASSISSYGYTF
TGTGCCAGTAGCATAAGCTCCTATGGCTACACCTTC
>TRBJ1-2|NA|TRBV7-9|TRBD1
CASSIRDSHGYTF
TGTGCCAGCAGCATCCGGGACAGCCATGGCTACACCTTC
>TRBJ2-3|NA|TRBV7-6|NA
CASSLWTSTDTQYF
TGTGCCAGCAGCTTGTGGACTAGCACAGATACGCAGTATTTT
>TRBJ2-7|NA|TRBV24-1|NA
CALDSPYEQYF
TGTGCCCTGGACAGTCCCTACGAGCAGTACTTC
>TRBJ2-1|once|TRBV2|NA
CASSGEEQFF
TGTGCCAGCAGTGGGGAGGAGCAGTTCTTC
>TRBJ1-2|NA|TRBV28|NA
CASSFLVDYGYTF
TGTGCCAGCAGTTTCCTTGTAGACTATGGCTACACCTTC
>TRBJ2-3|NA|TRBV2|NA
CASSPGGSVDTQYF
TGTGCCAGCTCCCCGGGGGGCTCCGTAGATACGCAGTATTTT
>TRBJ1-2|NA|TRBV6-1|TRBD1
CASSEAGQGGGYTF
TGTGCCAGCAGTGAGGCAGGACAGGGGGGAGGCTACACCTTC
>TRBJ2-3|once|TRBV13|TRBD2
CASSLRLAADTQYF
TGTGCCAGCAGCCTAAGACTAGCCGCAGATACGCAGTATTTT
>TRBJ2-1|NA|TRBV10-3|NA
CAISEAGEQFF
TGTGCCATCAGTGAGGCAGGTGAGCAGTTCTTC
>TRBJ1-1|NA|TRBV6-4|NA
CASSDGVRGTEAFF
TGTGCCAGCAGTGACGGAGTAAGAGGGACTGAAGCTTTCTTT
>TRBJ1-2|NA|TRBV12-3/TRBV12-4|NA
CASSPTRAGGYTF
TGTGCCAGCAGTCCCACCAGGGCTGGTGGCTACACCTTC
>TRBJ2-3|once|TRBV4-2|NA
CASRDAGATWGTQYF
TGTGCCAGCCGCGACGCGGGCGCCACTTGGGGTACGCAGTATTTT
>TRBJ1-1|NA|TRBV7-8|NA
CASSLIPGGGRDTEAFF
TGTGCCAGCAGCTTAATCCCTGGAGGGGGGAGGGACACTGAAGCTTTCTTT
>TRBJ2-7|NA|TRBV12-3/TRBV12-4|NA
CASRRLQGEQYF
TGTGCCAGCAGGCGACTCCAGGGCGAGCAGTACTTC
>TRBJ1-2|NA|TRBV29-1|NA
CSVAGQDYGYTF
TGCAGCGTGGCAGGACAAGACTATGGCTACACCTTC
>TRBJ1-4|NA|TRBV7-8|TRBD1
CASSQGGTGGVLGEKLFF
TGTGCCAGCAGCCAGGGGGGGACAGGGGGCGTTCTGGGAGAAAAACTGTTTTTT
>TRBJ1-6|NA|TRBV15|NA
CATGSRSSYNSPLHF
TGTGCCACTGGGAGCCGCAGCTCCTATAATTCACCCCTCCACTTT
>TRBJ2-7|NA|TRBV28|NA
CASSPPSYEQYF
TGTGCCAGCAGTCCCCCGTCCTACGAGCAGTACTTC
>TRBJ2-7|NA|TRBV4-1|NA
CASSQDVRDSYEQYF
TGCGCCAGCAGCCAAGATGTCCGGGACTCCTACGAGCAGTACTTC
>TRBJ2-2|NA|TRBV5-1|TRBD2
CASSRLAGGVGTGELFF
TGCGCCAGCAGCCGACTAGCGGGGGGCGTCGGCACCGGGGAGCTGTTTTTT
>TRBJ2-2|NA|TRBV30|TRBD1
CAWSEPPSQGTGELFF
TGTGCCTGGAGTGAACCTCCCTCACAGGGGACCGGGGAGCTGTTTTTT
>TRBJ1-2|NA|TRBV5-1|NA
CAIPLKQGSPNYGYTF
TGCGCCATCCCCCTTAAGCAGGGTTCCCCTAACTATGGCTACACCTTC
>TRBJ2-3|NA|TRBV2|TRBD2
CASKGLAGGPSTDTQYF
TGTGCCAGCAAGGGACTAGCGGGGGGGCCTAGCACAGATACGCAGTATTTT
>TRBJ1-2|NA|TRBV27|NA
CASSRTATNYGYTF
TGTGCCAGCAGTCGGACAGCGACTAACTATGGCTACACCTTC
>TRBJ1-2|NA|TRBV28|NA
CASSGRTPNYGYTF
TGTGCCAGCTCCGGGAGGACACCTAACTATGGCTACACCTTC
>TRBJ1-4|NA|TRBV5-1|NA
CASSLYGDNEKLFF
TGCGCCAGCAGCTTGTACGGGGATAATGAAAAACTGTTTTTT
>TRBJ2-7|NA|TRBV28|TRBD1
CASSIGGTGGNEQYF
TGTGCCAGCAGTATAGGCGGGACAGGGGGCAACGAGCAGTACTTC
>TRBJ2-7|NA|TRBV28|NA
CASSLFDVDNREQYF
TGTGCCAGCAGTCTCTTCGATGTGGACAATCGGGAGCAGTACTTC
>TRBJ1-5|NA|TRBV3-1/TRBV3-2|TRBD1
CASSGTGYGGQPQHF
TGTGCCAGCAGCGGGACAGGGTACGGTGGTCAGCCCCAGCATTTT
>TRBJ1-2|NA|TRBV7-9|TRBD1
CASSLGGGQDPSLYGYTF
TGTGCCAGCAGCTTAGGTGGGGGACAGGATCCTTCGCTCTATGGCTACACCTTC
>TRBJ1-1|NA|TRBV19|NA
CASSPPSLSSTEAFF
TGTGCCAGTAGTCCCCCGTCTCTGTCTAGCACTGAAGCTTTCTTT
>TRBJ2-3|once|TRBV24-1|NA
CATFANTQYF
TGTGCCACCTTCGCGAATACGCAGTATTTT
>TRBJ2-7|NA|TRBV7-2|TRBD2
CASSLTSGEQYEQYF
TGTGCCAGCAGCTTGACTAGCGGGGAGCAGTACGAGCAGTACTTC
>TRBJ2-1|NA|TRBV4-1|TRBD2
CASSQDWAGGPVEQFF
TGCGCCAGCAGCCAAGATTGGGCGGGGGGGCCAGTTGAGCAGTTCTTC